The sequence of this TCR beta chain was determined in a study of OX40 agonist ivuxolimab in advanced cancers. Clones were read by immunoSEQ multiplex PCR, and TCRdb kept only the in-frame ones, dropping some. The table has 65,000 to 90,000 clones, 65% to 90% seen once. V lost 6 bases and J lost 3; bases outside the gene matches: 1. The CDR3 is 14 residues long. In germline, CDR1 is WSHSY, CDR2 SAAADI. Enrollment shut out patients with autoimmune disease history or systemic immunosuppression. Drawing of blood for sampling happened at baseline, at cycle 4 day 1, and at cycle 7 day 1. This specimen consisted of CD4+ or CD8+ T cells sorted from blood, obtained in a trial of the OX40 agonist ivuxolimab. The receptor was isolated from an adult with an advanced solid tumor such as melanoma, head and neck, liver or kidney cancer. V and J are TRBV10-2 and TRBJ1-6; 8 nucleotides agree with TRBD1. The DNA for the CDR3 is TGCGCCAGCAGAGACAGGGGCTATAATTCACCCCTCCACTTT. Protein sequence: CASRDRGYNSPLHF.